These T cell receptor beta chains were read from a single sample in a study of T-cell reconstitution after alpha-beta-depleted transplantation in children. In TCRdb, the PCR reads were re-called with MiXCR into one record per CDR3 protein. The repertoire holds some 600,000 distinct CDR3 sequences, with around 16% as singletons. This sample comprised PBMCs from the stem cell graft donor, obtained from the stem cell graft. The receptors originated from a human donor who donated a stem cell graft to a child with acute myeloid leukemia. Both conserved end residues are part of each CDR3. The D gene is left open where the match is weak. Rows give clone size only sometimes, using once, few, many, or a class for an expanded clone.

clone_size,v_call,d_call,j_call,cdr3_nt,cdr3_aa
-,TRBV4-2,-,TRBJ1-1,TGTGCCAGCAGCCCTGGCCTGGGGCACACTGAAGCTTTCTTT,CASSPGLGHTEAFF
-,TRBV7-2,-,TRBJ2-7,TGTGCCAGCAGCTTACAGGGTCGAGGCGACGAGCAGTACTTC,CASSLQGRGDEQYF
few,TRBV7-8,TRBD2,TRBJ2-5,TGTGCCAGCAGTCCTTATGGGGGGGAGGAGACCCAGTACTTC,CASSPYGGEETQYF
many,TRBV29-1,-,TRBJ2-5,TGCAGCGTTGATTTCCTGGTGCGGCAAGGGGAGACCCAGTACTTC,CSVDFLVRQGETQYF
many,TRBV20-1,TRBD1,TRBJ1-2,TGCAGTGCACGACAGGGTGCATCTTTGGATGGCTACACCTTC,CSARQGASLDGYTF
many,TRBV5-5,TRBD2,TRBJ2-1,TGTGCCAGCAGCTTGGTTGCTAGCGGGGGCTCCTACAATGAGCAGTTCTTC,CASSLVASGGSYNEQFF
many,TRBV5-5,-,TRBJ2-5,TGTGCCAGCAGCTTGACTGTCTGGTCGAAGGGGAGCGAGACCCAGTACTTC,CASSLTVWSKGSETQYF
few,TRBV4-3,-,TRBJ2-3,TGCGCCAGCAGCCAAGATTGGGACACAGATACGCAGTATTTT,CASSQDWDTDTQYF
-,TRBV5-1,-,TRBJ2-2,TGCGCCAGCAGCTTGTATAACGGGGACCTGTTTTTT,CASSLYNGDLFF
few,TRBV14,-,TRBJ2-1,TGTGCCAGCAGCCAAAGGAGAACCTACAATGAGCAGTTCTTC,CASSQRRTYNEQFF
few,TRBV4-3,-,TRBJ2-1,TGCGCCAGCAGCCAGTCTGGCGTTTCCTACAATGAGCAGTTCTTC,CASSQSGVSYNEQFF
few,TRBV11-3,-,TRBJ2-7,TGTGCCAGCAGCCTCCACTTCGCGGACTCCTACGAGCAGTACTTC,CASSLHFADSYEQYF
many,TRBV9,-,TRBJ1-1,TGTGCCAGCAGCGTAGGGTGGGAGGGTAGCGCTGAAGCTTTCTTT,CASSVGWEGSAEAFF
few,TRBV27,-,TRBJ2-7,TGTGCCAGCAGCCTCAAGGGGCTAGGTCTCTACGAGCAGTACTTC,CASSLKGLGLYEQYF
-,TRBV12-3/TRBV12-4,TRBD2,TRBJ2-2,TGTGCCAGCAGCTACCTTATTCTAGCGGGGGTTAACACCGGGGAGCTGTTTTTT,CASSYLILAGVNTGELFF
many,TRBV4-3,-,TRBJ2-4,TGCGCCAGCAGCCATGGGGAGAGGGGAAACATTCAGTACTTC,CASSHGERGNIQYF
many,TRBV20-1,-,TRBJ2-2,TGCAGTGCCCTGAAGGGGACGAACACCGGGGAGCTGTTTTTT,CSALKGTNTGELFF
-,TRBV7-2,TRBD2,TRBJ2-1,TGTGCCAGCAGCTTAGCGGTGGCGGGGGGCCGGTGGAATGAGCAGTTCTTC,CASSLAVAGGRWNEQFF
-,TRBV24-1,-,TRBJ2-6,TGTGCCTCCGGGGGTAGAGGGGCCAACGTCCTGACTTTC,CASGGRGANVLTF